One sample yielded the 26 T cell receptor beta chains listed below, sequenced in a study of blood T cell repertoires in COVID-19. The method was immunoSEQ multiplex PCR; TCRdb's version includes in-frame clones alone and lacks a portion of them. This table holds approximately 150,000 clones, around 80% found once. Sequencing was done on a sample of peripheral blood. The receptors were gathered from a man in his fifties or sixties with active or convalescent COVID-19.

The genes are TRBV11-2 and TRBJ2-1; 7 bases agree with TRBD2. There are 18 residues in the CDR3. The V segment lost 1 base and the J segment 3 bases; nucleotides outside the gene matches: 12. From germline, CDR1 is SGHAT and CDR2 FQNNGV. The CDR3 DNA is TGTGCCAGCAGCTTAGGGGTTCTAGCGGTTAAAAACTACAATGAGCAGTTCTTC. Protein product: CASSLGVLAVKNYNEQFF. The full variable domain, completed using reference TRBV11-2 and TRBJ2-1, is EAGVAQSPRYKIIEKRQSVAFWCNPISGHATLYWYQQILGQGPKLLIQFQNNGVVDDSQLPKDRFSAERLKGVDSTLKIQPAKLEDSAVYLCASSLGVLAVKNYNEQFFGPGTRLTVL.

The V and J genes are TRBV7-8 and TRBJ1-1, with D perhaps TRBD1 (6 bases). Trimming took 1 base from V and 11 from J, leaving 17 bases between them. The CDR3 has 14 residues. Germline CDR1 and CDR2: SGHVS and FQNEAQ. The CDR3 region has the DNA TGTGCCAGCAGCTTAGGTCTCAGGGGCGATCGGGCTTTCTTT. It specifies CASSLGLRGDRAFF.

This clone appeared a few times. This chain's CDR3 is CASSPALAGGIYEQYF. The CDR3, as DNA: TGTGCCAGCAGCCCAGCCCTAGCGGGGGGTATCTACGAGCAGTACTTC. The chain carries TRBV7-2 and TRBJ2-7; 11 bases agree with TRBD2. Losses at the gene ends were 5 bases for V and 3 bases for J; bases not matched to a gene: 9. From germline, CDR1 is SGHTA and CDR2 FQGNSA. This CDR3 has 16 amino acids.

As regards this clone: The sample has other DNA sequences that encode this CDR3 too. This sequence joins TRBV3-1 (or the pseudogene TRBV3-2) and TRBJ1-6; D is perhaps TRBD1 (5 bases). The CDR3 spans 17 residues. The germline V gene has CDR1 LGHDT and CDR2 YNNKEL (reference sequence). V gave up 5 bases and J gave up 0 bases, with 14 bases separating them. This CDR3 is CASSLGLPSSYNSPLHF. The CDR3 nucleotides read TGTGCCAGCAGCTTGGGACTTCCGAGCTCCTATAATTCACCCCTCCACTTT.

The rearrangement uses TRBV5-6 and TRBJ1-1, with 9 nucleotides matching TRBD1. The J segment lost 10 bases and the V segment lost 4 bases, leaving 5 bases of the junction unmatched. Per germline, CDR1 SGHDT and CDR2 YYEEEE. The length of the CDR3 is 12 residues. CDR3 DNA sequence: TGTGCCAGCAGCCGGGACAGGGTCGGAGCTTTCTTT. Residues: CASSRDRVGAFF.

This chain joins TRBV4-3 and TRBJ2-2, with D possibly matching TRBD1 (5 bases). The V and J ends lost 3 bases and 1 base respectively, with 9 bases between them. This CDR3 has 15 amino acids. Germline-derived CDR1 and CDR2 are LGHNA and YSLEER. DNA of the CDR3: TGCGCCAGCAGCCAGCCAGGGTTGAACACCGGGGAGCTGTTTTTT. This encodes CASSQPGLNTGELFF.

The rearrangement links TRBV11-2 to TRBJ1-6; the D gene is possibly TRBD1 (6 bases). CDR1 is SGHAT, CDR2 FQNNGV, per germline. The V gene lost 1 base and the J gene lost 6 bases, with 16 bases spanning the gap. The CDR3 covers 17 residues. CDR3 DNA: TGTGCCAGCAGCTTAGTGGGGGGGCCTTCCGGTAATTCACCCCTCCACTTT. Residues: CASSLVGGPSGNSPLHF.

The chain recombines TRBV10-3 with TRBJ1-5; D gene uncertain. Trimming removed 11 bases at V and 2 bases at J, with 4 bases between. Germline V gene lookup returns CDR1 ENHRY and CDR2 SYGVKD. The CDR3 spans 10 residues. CDR3 in amino acids: CAVGNQPQHF. Here the CDR3 DNA reads TGTGCCGTAGGCAATCAGCCCCAGCATTTT.

V gene TRBV27 combines with J gene TRBJ2-3, with 7 bases matching TRBD2. This CDR3 has 14 residues. J gave up 4 bases and V 8 bases, and 9 bases lay outside the gene matches. CDR1 and CDR2 (germline): MNHEY, SMNVEV (reference sequence). Written as DNA, the CDR3 is TGTGCCAGCCACAAAGGACTAGGGGCAGATACGCAGTATTTT. This encodes CASHKGLGADTQYF.

The chain has TRBV3-1 (or the pseudogene TRBV3-2) and TRBJ1-2; TRBD1 matches at 9 bases. This CDR3 region has 19 residues. The J segment lost 2 bases and the V segment lost 1 base, leaving 14 bases of the junction unmatched. The germline V gene has CDR1 LGHDT and CDR2 YNNKEL (reference sequence). The DNA for the CDR3 is TGTGCCAGCAGCCAAGGGGGACAGGGCCCCTTTTCTTTAAACTATGGCTACACCTTC. It specifies CASSQGGQGPFSLNYGYTF.

The CDR3 loop is CASSMGTDNSPLHF. The CDR3 DNA follows: TGTGCCAGTAGTATGGGGACAGATAATTCACCCCTCCACTTT. V is TRBV19 and J is TRBJ1-6, with 7 bases lining up with TRBD1. Trimming took 3 bases from V and 5 from J; bases not matched to a gene: 1. From germline, CDR1 is LNHDA and CDR2 SQIVND (reference sequence). The CDR3 has 14 amino acids.

This sequence joins TRBV30 and TRBJ1-5; TRBD1 agrees at 8 bases. There are 14 residues in the CDR3. V was pared by 3 bases and J by 3 bases, with 4 bases of the junction left unmatched. CDR1 and CDR2 from the germline V gene are GTSNPN and SVGIG (reference sequence). In nucleotides, the CDR3 is TGTGCCTGGAGGGACAGGGAGAACAATCAGCCCCAGCATTTT. Its translation: CAWRDRENNQPQHF.

This chain connects TRBV5-4 to TRBJ2-5, with D perhaps matching TRBD2 (5 bases). CDR3 size: 14 residues. Trimming pared 5 bases from V and 5 bases from J, leaving 16 bases between. CDR1 is SGHNT, CDR2 YYREEE, per germline (reference sequence). CDR3 nucleotide sequence: TGTGCCAGCAGACTAGATCGGGGTAGGGAGACCCAGTACTTC. This sequence encodes CASRLDRGRETQYF.

The chain uses TRBV29-1 and TRBJ2-2; 10 bases agree with TRBD2. The junction had 4 bases not matched to a gene; V was cut back by 2 bases and J by 1 base. CDR1 and CDR2 (germline): SQVTM, ANQGSEA. This CDR3 has 16 residues. The CDR3 sequence: CSVELRTSGNTGELFF. The DNA for the CDR3 is TGCAGCGTTGAACTGAGGACTAGCGGGAACACCGGGGAGCTGTTTTTT.

This rearrangement joins TRBV4-1 to TRBJ1-2; D unclear. The V and J ends lost 1 base and 4 bases respectively, with 16 bases between them. The germline V gene has CDR1 MGHRA and CDR2 YSYEKL. The CDR3 spans 16 residues. Written as DNA, the CDR3 is TGCGCCAGCAGCCAAGGAGAGGGTAAAGAGACCTATGGCTACACCTTC. This translates into CASSQGEGKETYGYTF.

This clone was observed a single time. The chain joins TRBV11-2 to TRBJ1-1; 9 bases agree with TRBD1. The CDR3 loop spans 13 amino acids. Germline V lookup: CDR1 SGHAT, CDR2 FQNNGV. V lost 6 bases to trimming and J lost 4 bases; unmatched junction nucleotides: 3. CDR3 sequence reads: CASRSTGGTEAFF. For the CDR3, the DNA is TGTGCCAGCAGATCGACAGGGGGCACTGAAGCTTTCTTT.

The V gene is TRBV5-6, the J gene TRBJ1-5, with no clear D. Germline CDR1 and CDR2: SGHDT and YYEEEE. The V gene lost 0 bases and the J gene lost 7 bases, with 8 bases spanning the gap. CDR3 length: 13 residues. DNA for the CDR3: TGTGCCAGCAGCTTGGGCGGAGTCCAGCCCCAGCATTTT. Its protein product is CASSLGGVQPQHF.

The chain uses TRBV6-5 and TRBJ2-4, with D hard to call. The CDR3 covers 11 residues. Germline CDR1 MNHEY, CDR2 SVGAGI. V was trimmed by 5 bases and J by 10 bases, leaving 9 bases between them. The DNA for the CDR3 is TGTGCCAGCAGTCAGACCAGGATTCAGTACTTC. Translation: CASSQTRIQYF.

This clone was seen only once. V gene TRBV6-5 combines with J gene TRBJ2-5; D may be TRBD2 (6 bases). Trimming stripped 2 bases from V and 2 bases from J, with 12 bases between. The CDR3 consists of 15 residues. CDR1 is MNHEY, CDR2 SVGAGI, per germline. The CDR3 sequence is CASSYRGAGQETQYF. Here the CDR3 DNA reads TGTGCCAGCAGTTACAGGGGCGCGGGACAAGAGACCCAGTACTTC.

This clone was seen more than once but under ten times. The V call is TRBV6-2 or TRBV6-3, the J call TRBJ2-7; TRBD2 might be the D (6 bases). Between the trimmed V and J ends, which lost 3 bases and 5 bases, there was a span of 17 bases. The CDR3 is made up of 15 amino acids. Germline V gene data show CDR1 as MNHEY and CDR2 as SVGEGT. DNA of the CDR3: TGTGCCAGCAGTTATCGTCTCGGGAGAGGGGACGAGCAGTACGTC. As protein: CASSYRLGRGDEQYV.

The chain is built from TRBV19 and TRBJ2-1; 8 bases fit TRBD2. Per germline, CDR1 LNHDA and CDR2 SQIVND (reference sequence). The V segment lost 6 bases and the J segment 13 bases; nucleotides outside the gene matches: 17. This CDR3 is 15 amino acids long. The DNA for the CDR3 is TGTGCCAGTAGCTACACCTCAACGCCGGGACTAGGACAGTTCTTC. Amino acid sequence: CASSYTSTPGLGQFF.

This chain connects TRBV6-2 or TRBV6-3 to TRBJ1-2; no firm D call. The CDR3 consists of 16 residues. Deletions cut 4 bases from V and 5 bases from J, with 20 bases between. Per germline, CDR1 MNHEY and CDR2 SVGEGT. The CDR3 loop is CASSSTTTGRLYGYTF. In DNA, the CDR3 is TGTGCCAGCAGTTCTACCACCACGGGAAGGCTTTATGGCTACACCTTC.

V gene TRBV11-2 combines with J gene TRBJ1-1; maybe TRBD1 (6 bases). Trimming shortened V by 5 bases and J by 5 bases, and 12 bases separated the two germline ends. This CDR3 is built from 13 residues. Germline CDR1 and CDR2: SGHAT and FQNNGV. CDR3 in amino acids: CASSHTQGTEAFF. CDR3 nucleotide sequence: TGTGCCAGCAGCCATACGCAGGGGACTGAAGCTTTCTTT. Full variable domain (remainder filled in from reference TRBV11-2 and TRBJ1-1): EAGVAQSPRYKIIEKRQSVAFWCNPISGHATLYWYQQILGQGPKLLIQFQNNGVVDDSQLPKDRFSAERLKGVDSTLKIQPAKLEDSAVYLCASSHTQGTEAFFGQGTRLTVV.

The chain joins TRBV30 to TRBJ1-2; TRBD1 agrees at 8 bases. The germline gives CDR1 GTSNPN, CDR2 SVGIG (reference sequence). V trimming: 2 bases; J trimming: 3 bases; junction bases outside the gene matches: 8. The CDR3 spans 15 residues. CDR3 bases: TGTGCCTGGAGTTCCCGGACAGGGATGGACTATGGCTACACCTTC. It codes for CAWSSRTGMDYGYTF.

The chain links TRBV5-6 to TRBJ2-1; 7 bases map to TRBD1. Looked up from germline, CDR1 is SGHDT and CDR2 is YYEEEE. V shed 4 bases, J shed 0 bases, and the junction held 4 bases outside the gene matches. This CDR3 is 15 amino acids long. The CDR3 DNA reads TGTGCCAGCAGCACGCCAGGGGGCTCCTACAATGAGCAGTTCTTC. Its protein product is CASSTPGGSYNEQFF.

The gene calls are TRBV2 and TRBJ1-1; D is unclear. This CDR3 has 11 residues. In germline, CDR1 is SNHLY, CDR2 FYNNEI. Trimming shortened V by 6 bases and J by 7 bases, and 9 bases separated the two germline ends. CDR3 region: CASREILEAFF. CDR3 in DNA: TGTGCCAGCAGAGAGATTCTTGAAGCTTTCTTT.